This passage covers 6 T cell receptor beta chains from one sample sequenced in a study of T cells in Graves' hyperthyroidism and ophthalmopathy. Template material for amplifying TCR beta CDR3 regions consisted of RNA transcripts. First-round RT-PCR with HTBI primers amplified the TCR CDR3 region. In TCRdb, the multiplex PCR reads were re-called with MiXCR into one record per CDR3 protein. The sample includes more than 650,000 distinct CDR3 sequences, 14% of them seen just once. The sample was blood. The source of these receptors is a woman younger than 35 with Graves' hyperthyroidism.

Only a few counts were recorded for this clonotype. J is TRBJ2-1 and V is TRBV4-1; D may be TRBD1 (6 bases). This CDR3 region has 14 residues. Trimming cost V 6 bases and J 9 bases, with 18 bases left between them. Germline CDR1 and CDR2: MGHRA and YSYEKL. The CDR3 DNA sequence: TGCGCCAGCAGACGTACGACAGGAACGAGTGAGCAGTTCTTC. Its protein product is CASRRTTGTSEQFF.

A remark on this clonotype: Relative to the germline gene, one junction end is altered; a read error may explain this. The chain employs TRBV28 and TRBJ2-1; 8 bases are shared with TRBD1. There are 11 residues in the CDR3. Germline V gene data show CDR1 as MDHEN and CDR2 as SYDVKM. The CDR3 coding sequence is TGTGCCAGCAGTAGACCGGGACAGGCCCTCTTC. Encoded protein: CASSRPGQALF.

This clonotype was seen repeatedly, ten times or more. The chain couples TRBV28 to TRBJ1-1; D gene ambiguous. With 5 bases removed from V and 4 bases from J, the gap between germline ends came to 14 bases. Germline V CDR1 and CDR2: MDHEN, SYDVKM. There are 14 residues in the CDR3. DNA of the CDR3: TGTGCCAGCAGTCTCGGGCGGCTGGGCACTGAAGCTTTCTTT. Protein sequence: CASSLGRLGTEAFF.

The chain couples TRBV10-3 to TRBJ2-1, with D possibly matching TRBD2 (6 bases). Germline values: CDR1 ENHRY, CDR2 SYGVKD. V shed 6 bases and J shed 0 bases, with 9 bases lying between them. The CDR3 totals 14 residues. CDR3 sequence reads: CAIRDGSSYNEQFF. Written as DNA, the CDR3 is TGTGCCATCAGGGACGGGAGCTCCTACAATGAGCAGTTCTTC.

Comments on this clonotype: The junction and the germline gene differ at one end; a read error may be behind it. V and J are TRBV11-2 and TRBJ2-7; 8 nucleotides agree with TRBD1. Germline loops: CDR1 SGHAT, CDR2 FQNNGV. The CDR3 spans 15 residues. The CDR3: CASSVDRASSHEQYF. The CDR3 bases are TGTGCCAGCAGCGTGGACAGGGCGAGCTCCCACGAGCAGTACTTC.

This clonotype was seen only a few times. The chain employs TRBV29-1 and TRBJ2-1; 7 bases agree with TRBD2. V trimming: 6 bases; J trimming: 0 bases; junction bases outside the gene matches: 5. The V gene's germline CDR1 is SQVTM and CDR2 ANQGSEA. This CDR3 has 14 amino acids. CDR3 loop: CSVQRDASYNEQFF. The CDR3 region has the DNA TGCAGCGTCCAGCGGGATGCCTCCTACAATGAGCAGTTCTTC.